This TCR beta chain was sequenced during a study of cytomegalovirus exposure and HLA in healthy donors. Whole-study results and caveats: Across HLA loci, a later analysis found differing TCR association rates, with DRB1 most and HLA-C fewest.

Trimming removed 3 bases from V and 6 bases from J; junction bases left unmatched: 12. Germline CDR1 is SGHTA and CDR2 is FQGNSA. The CDR3 runs 16 residues. On this clone itself: Its antigen is unknown.

The PCR ran on 60 Vbeta and 13 Jbeta primers. The assay was immunoSEQ multiplex PCR, and TCRdb's table has in-frame clones only and misses some. The table lists more than 200,000 clones, around 80% of them singletons. This sequence originates from a middle-aged man in good health and CMV-seronegative. The sequenced sample consisted of PBMCs. The rearrangement links TRBV7-2 to TRBJ2-3; 7 bases align to TRBD2. The CDR3 loop reads CASSFSGADRLDTQYF. The CDR3 region has the DNA TGTGCCAGCAGCTTCAGCGGGGCAGATCGACTTGATACGCAGTATTTT. The full variable domain, completed using reference TRBV7-2 and TRBJ2-3, is GAGVSQSPSNKVTEKGKDVELRCDPISGHTALYWYRQSLGQGLEFLIYFQGNSAPDKSGLPSDRFSAERTGGSVSTLTIQRTQQEDSAVYLCASSFSGADRLDTQYFGPGTRLTVL.